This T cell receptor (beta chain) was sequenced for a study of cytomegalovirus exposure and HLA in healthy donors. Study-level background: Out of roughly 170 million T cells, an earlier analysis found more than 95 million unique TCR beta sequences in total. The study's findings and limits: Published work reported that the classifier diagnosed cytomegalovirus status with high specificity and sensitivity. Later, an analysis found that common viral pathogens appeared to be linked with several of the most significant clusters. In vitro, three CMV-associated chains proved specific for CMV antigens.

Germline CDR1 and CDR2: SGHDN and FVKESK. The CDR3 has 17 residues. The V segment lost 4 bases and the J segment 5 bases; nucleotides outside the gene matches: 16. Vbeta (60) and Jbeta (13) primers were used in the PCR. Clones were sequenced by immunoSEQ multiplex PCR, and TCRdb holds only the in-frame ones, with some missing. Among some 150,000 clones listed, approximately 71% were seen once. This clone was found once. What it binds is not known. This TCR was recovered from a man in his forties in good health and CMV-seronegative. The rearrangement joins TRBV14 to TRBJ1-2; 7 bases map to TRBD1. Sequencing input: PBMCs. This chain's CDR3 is CASSRGGWADTFYGYTF. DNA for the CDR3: TGTGCCAGCAGCCGAGGGGGCTGGGCCGATACCTTTTATGGCTACACCTTC.